Each of the 2 T cell receptor beta chains below was sequenced from the same sample in a study of cytomegalovirus exposure and HLA in healthy donors. Method: immunoSEQ multiplex PCR; TCRdb's copy keeps in-frame clones and lacks some. The table includes about 82,000 clones, roughly 95% detected once. Sequenced: PBMCs. These receptors came from a woman between 18 and 29 years old in good health and CMV-seronegative.

This chain uses TRBV13 with TRBJ1-2; 10 bases align to TRBD1. CDR1 PRHDT and CDR2 FYEKMQ come from the germline V gene (reference sequence). V was clipped by 6 bases and J by 5 bases; unmatched bases: 12. The CDR3 totals 16 residues. In nucleotides, the CDR3 is TGTGCCAGCAGGACAGCGGGACAGGGGATACGGTATGGCTACACCTTC. It specifies CASRTAGQGIRYGYTF.

The chain carries TRBV30 and TRBJ2-2; 10 bases are shared with TRBD2. Unmatched junction bases numbered 14, after V lost 3 bases and J lost 7 bases. Germline V gives CDR1 GTSNPN, CDR2 SVGIG (reference sequence). The CDR3 is 17 amino acids. The CDR3 DNA follows: TGTGCCTGGAGGGACGGCAGCGGGAGGGCCCGGGGCGGGGAGCTGTTTTTT. Translation: CAWRDGSGRARGGELFF. Looking up the rest from reference TRBV30 and TRBJ2-2 gives the full variable domain: SQTIHQWPATLVQPVGSPLSLECTVEGTSNPNLYWYRQAAGRGLQLLFYSVGIGQISSEVPQNLSASRPQDRQFILSSKKLLLSDSGFYLCAWRDGSGRARGGELFFGEGSRLTVL.